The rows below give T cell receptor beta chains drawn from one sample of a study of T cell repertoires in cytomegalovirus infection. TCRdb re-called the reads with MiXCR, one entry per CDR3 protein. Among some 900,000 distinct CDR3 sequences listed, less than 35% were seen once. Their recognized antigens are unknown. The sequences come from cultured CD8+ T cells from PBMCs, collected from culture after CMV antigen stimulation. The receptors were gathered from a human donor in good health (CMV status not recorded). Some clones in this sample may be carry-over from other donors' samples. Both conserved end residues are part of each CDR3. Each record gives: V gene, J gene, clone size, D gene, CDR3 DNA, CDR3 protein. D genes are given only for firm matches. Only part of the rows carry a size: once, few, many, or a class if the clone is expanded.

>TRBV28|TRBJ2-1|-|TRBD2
TGTGCCACTTCTGGGACTAGCGGGGCCCCCTTGTTCTTC
CATSGTSGAPLFF
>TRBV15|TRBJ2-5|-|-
TGTGCCACCAGCAGTTTAACCCCTCTCGCAGGGGGGCAAGAGACCCAGTACTTC
CATSSLTPLAGGQETQYF
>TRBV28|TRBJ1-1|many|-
TGTGCCTCCGGAGAAGGCACTGAAGCTTTCTTT
CASGEGTEAFF
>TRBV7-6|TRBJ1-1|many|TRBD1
TGTGCCAGCAGCTTAGGGCAGGGGGCAAGGGACACTGAAGCTTTCTTT
CASSLGQGARDTEAFF
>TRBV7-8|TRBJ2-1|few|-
TGTGCCAGCAGCACCCTAGGAGGGAGCTCCTACAATGAGCAGTTCTTC
CASSTLGGSSYNEQFF
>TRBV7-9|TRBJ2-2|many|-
TGTGCCAGCAGCCCTCCAGATATCAACACCGGGGAGCTGTTTTTT
CASSPPDINTGELFF
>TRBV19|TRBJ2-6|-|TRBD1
TGTGCCAGTAGTATCGAGGGGGCGGAGGCTGGGGCCAACGTCCTGACTTTC
CASSIEGAEAGANVLTF
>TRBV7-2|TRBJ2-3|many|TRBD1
TGTGCCAGCAGCCCCGGACAGGGTCTTTTCACAGATACGCAGTATTTT
CASSPGQGLFTDTQYF
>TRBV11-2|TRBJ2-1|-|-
TGTGCCAGCAGCTCCCCGGACCTCCCCCCCGCCGGGGGGCAGTTCTTC
CASSSPDLPPAGGQFF
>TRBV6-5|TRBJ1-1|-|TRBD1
TGTGCCAGCAAAAGGACAGGGGGACCTAACACTGAAGCTTTCTTT
CASKRTGGPNTEAFF
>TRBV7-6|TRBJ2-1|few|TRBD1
TGTGCCAGCAGCTTTGGGACAGCTACTTCCTACAATGAGCAGTTCTTC
CASSFGTATSYNEQFF
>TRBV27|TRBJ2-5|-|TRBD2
TGTGCCAGCAGTTCCGGGACTAGCTTTATTAAAGAGACCCAGTACTTC
CASSSGTSFIKETQYF
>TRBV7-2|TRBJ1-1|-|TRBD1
TGTGCCAGCAGCTTTACAGGGGCGGCGAAGACTGAAGCTTTCTTT
CASSFTGAAKTEAFF
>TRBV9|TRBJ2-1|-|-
TGTGCCAGCAGCGCAACGGGGGAGCAGTTCTTC
CASSATGEQFF
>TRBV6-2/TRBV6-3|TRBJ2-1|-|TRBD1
TGTGCCAGCAGGTGGGACAGGGCAATCGACAATGAGCAGTTCTTC
CASRWDRAIDNEQFF
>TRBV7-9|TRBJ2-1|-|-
TGTGCCAGCAGCTCCTTGGACCACAATGAGCAGTTCTTC
CASSSLDHNEQFF
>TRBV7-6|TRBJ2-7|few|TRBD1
TGTGCCAGCAGCTTAATAGCGCCGCCGGACAGGTCCAACGAGCAGTACTTC
CASSLIAPPDRSNEQYF
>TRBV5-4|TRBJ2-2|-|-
TGTGCCAGCAGGCCAGGGGGCGGGGGCACCGGGGAGCTGTTTTTT
CASRPGGGGTGELFF
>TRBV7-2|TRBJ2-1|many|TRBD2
TGTGCCAGCAGCTTACTCCCAACTAGCGGGGGGGCCGAAGGCTACAATGAGCAGTTCTTC
CASSLLPTSGGAEGYNEQFF
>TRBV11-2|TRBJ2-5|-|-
TGTGCCAGCAGCGCCACATCGACGAGGGAGACCCAGTACTTC
CASSATSTRETQYF
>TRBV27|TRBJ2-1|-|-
TGTGCCAGCAGTTTAGGGGCCTCCGCCGAGTTCTTC
CASSLGASAEFF
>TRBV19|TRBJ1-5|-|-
TGTGCCAGTAGTATCGCAGGGGCGCGTCAGCCCCAGCATTTT
CASSIAGARQPQHF
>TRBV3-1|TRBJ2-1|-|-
TGTGCCAGCAGCCCGAACCGGGACGCCCGAAATGAGCAGTTCTTC
CASSPNRDARNEQFF
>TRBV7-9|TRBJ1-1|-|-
TGTGCCAGCAGCTTAGCACCGAAGGGACCTGAAGCTTTCTTT
CASSLAPKGPEAFF
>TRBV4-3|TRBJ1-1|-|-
TGCGCCAGCAGCCAAGAGAGAGCCACTGAAGCTTTCTTT
CASSQERATEAFF
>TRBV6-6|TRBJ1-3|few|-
TGTGCCAGCAGCTACTCCGGGGGGACCCCCTCTGGAAACACCATATATTTT
CASSYSGGTPSGNTIYF
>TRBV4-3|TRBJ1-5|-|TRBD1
TGCGCCAGCAACGTCCTCCGGGACAGGGGTTTTCAGCCCCAGCATTTT
CASNVLRDRGFQPQHF
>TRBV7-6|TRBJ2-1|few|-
TGTGCCAGCAGAAACGGGAATGAGCAGTTCTTC
CASRNGNEQFF
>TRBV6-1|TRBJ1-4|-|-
TGTGCCAGCAGGTCCGGGAAATATCGTGGCGGAGAAAAACTGTTTTTT
CASRSGKYRGGEKLFF
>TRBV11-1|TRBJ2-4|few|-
TGTGCCAGCAGCCCACATGGGGTACAGCCAACGGACATTCAGTACTTC
CASSPHGVQPTDIQYF
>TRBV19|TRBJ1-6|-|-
TGTGCCAGTAGTACCGGACCTGGTAATTCACCCCTCCACTTT
CASSTGPGNSPLHF
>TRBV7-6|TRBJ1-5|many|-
TGTGCCAGCAGCCAAGACTCGGGCCAGCCCCAGCATTTT
CASSQDSGQPQHF
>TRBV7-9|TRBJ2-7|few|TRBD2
TGTGCCAGCAGCCCACCGGGGCCTAGCGGGGGTGACCCCTACGAGCAGTACTTC
CASSPPGPSGGDPYEQYF
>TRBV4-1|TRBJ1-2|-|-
TGCGCCAGCAGCCAAGCGAGTCGGAATGGCTACACCTTC
CASSQASRNGYTF
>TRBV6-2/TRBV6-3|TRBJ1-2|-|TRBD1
TGTGCCAGCAGTTCCAAGGACAGGGCCTTTGGCTATGGCTACACCTTC
CASSSKDRAFGYGYTF
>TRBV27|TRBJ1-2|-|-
TGTGCCAGCAGTTTATCAGGAGGGGATAAATATGGCTACACCTTC
CASSLSGGDKYGYTF
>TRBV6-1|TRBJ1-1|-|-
TGTGCCACCCTCCTGAACACTGAAGCTTTCTTT
CATLLNTEAFF
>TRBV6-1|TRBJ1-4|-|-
TGTGCCAGCAGTGACCTAGGGCCGGATGACGAAAAACTGTTTTTT
CASSDLGPDDEKLFF
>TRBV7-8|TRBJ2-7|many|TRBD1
TGTGCCAGCAGCTTAACAGGGGACGAGCAGTACTTC
CASSLTGDEQYF
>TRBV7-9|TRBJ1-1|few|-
TGTGCCAGCTTTGGAGGGATGAACACTGAAGCTTTCTTT
CASFGGMNTEAFF
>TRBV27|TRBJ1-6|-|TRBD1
TGTGCCAGCAGCTCGGGGACAGGGAGATTTCATAATTCACCCCTCCACTTT
CASSSGTGRFHNSPLHF
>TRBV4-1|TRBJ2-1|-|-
TGCGCCAGCAGCCAGGAGTGGGGTTTCGAGCAGTTCTTC
CASSQEWGFEQFF
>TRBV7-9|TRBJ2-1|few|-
TGTGCCAGCAGCCGCGGGGCCGGTGAGCAGTTCTTC
CASSRGAGEQFF
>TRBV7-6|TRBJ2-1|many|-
TGTGCCAGCAGCTTAGGAGGGGGTACCCGCAATGAGCAGTTCTTC
CASSLGGGTRNEQFF
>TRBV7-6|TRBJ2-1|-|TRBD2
TGTGCCAGCAGCTTAGGGGGGCGCGGGGGGCCTCGCTACAATGAGCAGTTCTTC
CASSLGGRGGPRYNEQFF
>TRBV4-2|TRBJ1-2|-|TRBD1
TGTGCCAGCAGCCAAGGTGGGACAGGGCGTGATGGCTACACCTTC
CASSQGGTGRDGYTF
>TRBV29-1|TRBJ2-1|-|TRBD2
TGCAGCGTTGTACTAGCGCGTTACAATGAGCAGTTCTTC
CSVVLARYNEQFF
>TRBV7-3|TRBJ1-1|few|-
TGTGCCAGCAGCTTAACTGGGCCCGCGGTGAACACTGAAGCTTTCTTT
CASSLTGPAVNTEAFF
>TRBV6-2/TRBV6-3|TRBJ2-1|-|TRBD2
TGTGCCAGCACCTCACTAGCGGGGGGGCAACGGAATGAGCAGTTCTTC
CASTSLAGGQRNEQFF
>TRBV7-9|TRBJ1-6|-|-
TGTGCCAACAGCTCCTTAACCGGGACGGCCTATAATTCACCCCTCCACTTT
CANSSLTGTAYNSPLHF
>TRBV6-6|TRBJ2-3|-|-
TGTGCCAGCAGTTACGGAGGTGGGGGGCCGGGGACAGATACGCAGTATTTT
CASSYGGGGPGTDTQYF
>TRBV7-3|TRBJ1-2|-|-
TGTGCCAGCAGCTTTAACGGGAACTATGGCTACACCTTC
CASSFNGNYGYTF
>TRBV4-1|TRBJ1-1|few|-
TGCGCCAGCAGCCAAGTGGGGGGTGAAGCTTTCTTT
CASSQVGGEAFF
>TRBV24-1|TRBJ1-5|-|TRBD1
TGTGCCACCAGTGAGGGGCCGCAGGGGGTGAGAGGTAGCAATCAGCCCCAGCATTTT
CATSEGPQGVRGSNQPQHF
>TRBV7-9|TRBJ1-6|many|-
TGTGCCAGCAGTCAACAGGGAAGTTTGGATTCACCCCTCCACTTT
CASSQQGSLDSPLHF
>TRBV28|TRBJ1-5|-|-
TGTGCCAGCAGTTTAGTGGCAGTTTATAGCAATCAGCCCCAGCATTTT
CASSLVAVYSNQPQHF
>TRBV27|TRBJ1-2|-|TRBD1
TGTGCCAGCAGTCCCACCGGCTATGACAGGGCCTATGGCTACACCTTC
CASSPTGYDRAYGYTF